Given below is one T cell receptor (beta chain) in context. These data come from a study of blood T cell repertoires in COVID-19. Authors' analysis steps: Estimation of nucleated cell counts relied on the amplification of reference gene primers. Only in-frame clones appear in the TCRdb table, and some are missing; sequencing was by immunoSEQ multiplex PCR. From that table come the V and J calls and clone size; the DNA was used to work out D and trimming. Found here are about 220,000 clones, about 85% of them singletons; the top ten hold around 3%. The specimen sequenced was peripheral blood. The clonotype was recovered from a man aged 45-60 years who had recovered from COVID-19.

CDR3 sequence: CASSDNGNYGYTF. The CDR3 DNA is TGCGCCAGCAGTGACAATGGCAACTATGGCTACACCTTC. The rearrangement uses TRBV10-1 and TRBJ1-2; unclear D gene. CDR1 and CDR2 from the germline V gene are WNHNN and SYGVQD (reference sequence). This CDR3 is built from 13 residues. V was pared by 3 bases and J by 2 bases, with 7 bases between.